The 26 T cell receptor beta chains below were found in one sample sequenced in a study of PD-L1 blockade in urothelial cancer. The method was immunoSEQ multiplex PCR; TCRdb's version includes in-frame clones alone and lacks a portion of them. The sample includes tens of thousands of clones, roughly 90% of them seen just once. Sample time point: pretreatment peripheral blood. The sample here was PBMCs, taken around atezolizumab (anti-PD-L1) treatment. These receptors all stem from a man aged 55 to 70 with urothelial cancer.

The V gene is TRBV6-5, the J gene TRBJ2-5; 10 bases are a match to TRBD1. The CDR3 sequence is 13 residues long. V shed 10 bases and J 5 bases; nucleotides not matched to a gene: 7. Germline CDR1 is MNHEY and CDR2 is SVGAGI. The DNA for the CDR3 is TGTGCCACCACAAGGGGACAGGGGGAGACCCAGTACTTC. Translation: CATTRGQGETQYF.

CDR3 coding DNA: TGTGCCAGCAGTATACAGAGATCTGGAAACACCATATATTTT. Translating it yields CASSIQRSGNTIYF. This chain links TRBV7-8 with TRBJ1-3; D remains unclear. V lost 6 bases and J 1 base, leaving 10 bases between the germline ends. The CDR3 has 14 residues. The germline gives CDR1 SGHVS, CDR2 FQNEAQ. Complete variable domain (other parts from reference TRBV7-8 and TRBJ1-3): GAGVSQSPRYKVAKRGQDVALRCDPISGHVSLFWYQQALGQGPEFLTYFQNEAQLDKSGLPSDRFFAERPEGSVSTLKIQRTQQEDSAVYLCASSIQRSGNTIYFGEGSWLTVV.

The J gene is TRBJ2-5, the V gene TRBV30; 7 bases map to TRBD1. Germline assignment: CDR1 GTSNPN and CDR2 SVGIG (reference sequence). CDR3 length: 13 amino acids. The V gene end was trimmed by 4 bases and the J gene end by 4 bases; junction bases not matched to a gene: 6. CDR3 region: CAWNRGLGETQYF. The CDR3 region has the DNA TGTGCCTGGAACAGGGGCTTGGGAGAGACCCAGTACTTC.

The CDR3 protein is CASSQVGGGTEAFF. The DNA of the CDR3 is TGTGCCAGCAGCCAAGTAGGGGGCGGCACTGAAGCTTTCTTT. J is TRBJ1-1 and V is TRBV14, with 7 positions matching TRBD1. V trimming: 1 base; J trimming: 4 bases; junction bases outside the gene matches: 3. Germline V gene data show CDR1 as SGHDN and CDR2 as FVKESK. CDR3 length: 14 residues.

The chain carries TRBV28 and TRBJ1-2; 7 nucleotides align to TRBD1. The V and J ends lost 10 bases and 5 bases, in that order; junction bases with no gene match: 10. There are 13 residues in the CDR3. Germline V gene sequence: CDR1 MDHEN, CDR2 SYDVKM. CDR3 region: CATSGGTAYGYTF. In DNA, the CDR3 is TGTGCCACCTCGGGGGGGACAGCGTATGGCTACACCTTC.

The chain joins TRBV28 to TRBJ2-1; 8 positions agree with TRBD2. Unmatched junction bases numbered 2, after V lost 10 bases and J lost 3 bases. CDR3 size: 12 residues. Germline V CDR1 and CDR2: MDHEN, SYDVKM. CDR3 nucleotides: TGTGCCACCGGGGGGGGCTACAATGAGCAGTTCTTC. This sequence encodes CATGGGYNEQFF.

The chain uses TRBV25-1 and TRBJ2-3, with D maybe TRBD2 (6 bases). CDR3 length equals 14 residues. Trimming took off 3 bases at V and 2 bases at J, with 9 bases between the two ends. CDR1 and CDR2 (germline): MGHDK, SYGVNS. CDR3 loop: CASSDLAYTDTQYF. CDR3 DNA sequence: TGTGCCAGCAGTGATCTAGCGTACACAGATACGCAGTATTTT.

The chain combines TRBV15 with TRBJ2-1; D possibly corresponds to TRBD1 (6 bases). This CDR3 region has 14 residues. Germline V gene lookup returns CDR1 LNHNV and CDR2 YYDKDF (reference sequence). Trimming cost V 0 bases and J 7 bases, with 10 bases left between them. The CDR3 region has the DNA TGTGCCACCAGCAGAGATCCAAGGGGGAATGAGCAGTTCTTC. Its protein is CATSRDPRGNEQFF.

V is TRBV7-2 and J is TRBJ2-3, with D maybe TRBD2 (5 bases). The CDR3 covers 15 residues. The germline CDR1 and CDR2 sequences are SGHTA and FQGNSA. Trimming left V 1 base short and J 2 bases short, with 10 bases between. This CDR3 is CASSLGGPYTDTQYF. CDR3 nucleotide sequence: TGTGCCAGCAGCTTAGGAGGGCCCTACACAGATACGCAGTATTTT.

The J gene is TRBJ2-2, the V gene TRBV21-1; TRBD2 is the table's D call and was not checked against the DNA. TRBV21-1 is marked as a pseudogene. The CDR3 totals 18 residues. The CDR3 spells CASSKGVAGGPGTGELFF. DNA for the CDR3: TGTGCCAGCAGCAAAGGGGTAGCGGGGGGGCCGGGTACCGGGGAGCTGTTTTTT.

The genes are TRBV30 and TRBJ1-2; D uncertain. Per the germline V gene, CDR1 is GTSNPN and CDR2 is SVGIG (reference sequence). Trimming left V 5 bases short and J 6 bases short, with 16 bases between. There are 13 residues in the CDR3. The CDR3 is CAWARGGPDGYTF. DNA for the CDR3: TGTGCCTGGGCCCGGGGAGGGCCGGATGGCTACACCTTC.

The J gene is TRBJ2-5, the V gene TRBV19; a weak D match, TRBD1 (5 bases). The CDR3 contains 15 residues. V lost 4 bases, J lost 4 bases, and 16 bases lay in between. CDR1 and CDR2 (germline): LNHDA, SQIVND (reference sequence). The CDR3 DNA reads as TGTGCCAGTAGTAACCCCTGGCTGCAGGGAGAGACCCAGTACTTC. It translates to CASSNPWLQGETQYF.

This chain links TRBV27 with TRBJ1-2, with a tentative D call TRBD1 (6 bases). The germline V gene encodes CDR1 MNHEY and CDR2 SMNVEV (reference sequence). The germline V and J ends were trimmed by 4 bases and 5 bases, with 20 bases remaining between them. The CDR3 extends over 16 amino acids. The CDR3 region has the DNA TGTGCCAGCAGTTCCTCCGAACAGGGTCACTCATATGGCTACACCTTC. It specifies CASSSSEQGHSYGYTF.

The sample holds many counts of this clone. The rearrangement uses TRBV6-5 and TRBJ2-3; D is uncertain. CDR1 is MNHEY and CDR2 is SVGAGI in the germline V gene. The CDR3 covers 11 residues. Between the trimmed V and J ends, which lost 7 bases and 8 bases, there was a span of 10 bases. CDR3 protein: CASTSVGTQYF. The CDR3 DNA reads as TGTGCCAGCACGAGCGTGGGTACGCAGTATTTT.

This chain uses TRBV7-3 with TRBJ2-7, with 7 bases that match TRBD1. The CDR3 runs to 14 residues. The junction had 6 bases not matched to a gene; V was cut back by 5 bases and J by 2 bases. CDR1 is SGHTA, CDR2 FQGTGA, per germline. The CDR3 sequence is CASSLGTAPYEQYF. CDR3 in DNA: TGTGCCAGCAGCCTGGGGACAGCTCCCTACGAGCAGTACTTC.

This sequence joins TRBV15 and TRBJ2-1, with D possibly matching TRBD1 (6 bases). The CDR3 length is 12 residues. CDR1 is LNHNV, CDR2 YYDKDF, per germline (reference sequence). V lost 0 bases, J lost 11 bases, and 8 bases lay in between. For the CDR3, the DNA is TGTGCCACCAGCAGAGATACAGGGAAGCAGTTCTTC. Its translation is CATSRDTGKQFF.

This clone was counted between two and nine times. The CDR3 reads CASRAYGAGGYEQYF. The CDR3 nucleotides read TGTGCCAGCAGGGCCTATGGAGCGGGAGGCTACGAGCAGTACTTC. The V call is TRBV2, the J call TRBJ2-7; 9 bases agree with TRBD2. Germline CDR1 reads SNHLY; CDR2 reads FYNNEI. Germline trimming cut 6 bases from V and 3 bases from J; bases unmatched to any gene: 9. The CDR3 contains 15 residues.

CDR3 nucleotide sequence: TGTGCCAGCAGTAGGGACTGGGGGGAGACCCAGTACTTC. This encodes CASSRDWGETQYF. The chain couples TRBV27 to TRBJ2-5, with D perhaps TRBD2 (6 bases). V lost 5 bases to trimming and J lost 5 bases, with 12 bases between them. The CDR3 spans 13 residues. CDR1 is MNHEY and CDR2 is SMNVEV in the germline V gene (reference sequence).

V is TRBV21-1 and J is TRBJ2-4; the table gives TRBD1 as D, unverified against the DNA. TRBV21-1 constitutes a pseudogene. The CDR3 loop spans 15 amino acids. The DNA of the CDR3 is TGTGCCAGCAGCAAAATAACAGCAGAGCAAAACATTCAGTACTTC. It yields the protein CASSKITAEQNIQYF.

CDR3 DNA sequence: TGTGCCAGCAGCCGTGGAGAGGGGGCTATGAACACTGAAGCTTTCTTT. It encodes CASSRGEGAMNTEAFF. This sequence joins TRBV14 and TRBJ1-1; 7 bases map to TRBD1. V gave up 4 bases and J gave up 0 bases; unmatched junction bases: 8. This CDR3 contains 16 residues. Germline CDR1 reads SGHDN; CDR2 reads FVKESK.

The V and J genes are TRBV6-1 and TRBJ2-5; TRBD2 agrees at 14 bases. V gave up 4 bases and J gave up 4 bases; unmatched junction bases: 5. CDR3 length: 16 amino acids. The germline V gene encodes CDR1 MNHNS and CDR2 SASEGT. The CDR3 loop reads CASSATSGRASETQYF. CDR3 DNA sequence: TGTGCCAGCAGTGCGACTAGCGGGAGGGCCTCAGAGACCCAGTACTTC.

The chain recombines TRBV18 with TRBJ2-7, with 8 bases lining up with TRBD1. Germline assignment: CDR1 KGHSH and CDR2 LQKENI. Trimming took 4 bases from V and 4 from J; bases not matched to a gene: 3. The CDR3 extends over 13 amino acids. The CDR3 DNA is TGTGCCAGCTCACTCGGACAGGGTTACGAGCAGTACTTC. It is translated as CASSLGQGYEQYF.

The chain has TRBV28 and TRBJ2-2; 7 positions match TRBD1. J was trimmed by 4 bases and V by 1 base; bases with no gene match: 9. From germline, CDR1 is MDHEN and CDR2 SYDVKM. The CDR3 sequence is 17 residues long. The CDR3 nucleotides are TGTGCCAGCAGTTTATCGGCTGCGACAGGGCGCACCGGGGAGCTGTTTTTT. It encodes CASSLSAATGRTGELFF.

V is TRBV9 and J is TRBJ2-3; D is unresolved. This CDR3 has 14 amino acids. V lost 2 bases and J 0 bases, leaving 7 bases between the germline ends. The germline CDR1 and CDR2 sequences are SGDLS and YYNGEE. The CDR3 spells CASSVQASTDTQYF. For the CDR3, the DNA is TGTGCCAGCAGCGTTCAAGCTAGCACAGATACGCAGTATTTT.

The chain joins TRBV7-8 to TRBJ1-5; no clear D. There are 13 residues in the CDR3. Trimming shortened V by 7 bases and J by 6 bases, and 13 bases separated the two germline ends. Looked up from germline, CDR1 is SGHVS and CDR2 is FQNEAQ. This chain's CDR3 is CASTGSRGQPQHF. CDR3 sequence (DNA): TGTGCCAGCACCGGCTCAAGAGGTCAGCCCCAGCATTTT.

The gene calls are TRBV28 and TRBJ2-7; 8 positions match TRBD1. The germline V gene encodes CDR1 MDHEN and CDR2 SYDVKM. Unmatched junction bases numbered 11, after V lost 7 bases and J lost 0 bases. This CDR3 comprises 16 residues. The CDR3 DNA sequence: TGTGCCAGCAATCACAGGGGGGCCGTGGGCTCCTACGAGCAGTACTTC. This codes for CASNHRGAVGSYEQYF.